A selection of T cell receptor beta chains follows, all from one sample in a study of cytomegalovirus exposure and HLA in healthy donors. Using immunoSEQ multiplex PCR, the repertoire was profiled, and TCRdb retains in-frame clones only, with some absent. Among 43,000 or so clones listed, roughly 60% were seen once. Sequencing was carried out using PBMCs. Receptors were obtained from a human donor in good health. CDR3s include the opening cysteine and the closing phenylalanine or tryptophan.

CASSFDRISGELFF TRBJ2-2 TRBV7-9
CASSPSGGSEQYF TRBJ2-7 TRBV9
CASLSSVRDSYYEQYF TRBJ2-7 TRBV7-2
CASSLPQGDYGYTF TRBJ1-2 TRBV5-1
CAIETDSSYEQYF TRBJ2-7 TRBV28
CASSSTSGGVNEQFF TRBJ2-1 TRBV28
CASSAQGLGTIYF TRBJ1-3 TRBV2
CASSSILDRVADTQYF TRBJ2-3 TRBV5-1
CASRRQGASSPLHF TRBJ1-6 TRBV27
CASSLTPGLAGGTDTQYF TRBJ2-3 TRBV7-9
CASSEDEKLFF TRBJ1-4 TRBV19
CASSEQGTGYGYTF TRBJ1-2 TRBV25-1
CASSSGRSLGETQYF TRBJ2-5 TRBV5-4
CASRTRTASNQPQHF TRBJ1-5 TRBV6-1
CASSFGSGWRPLHF TRBJ1-6 TRBV6-6
CASSLAGRMAGQPQHF TRBJ1-5 TRBV7-2
CASSLAVSGAYNEQFF TRBJ2-1 TRBV7-6